Listed here are 15 T cell receptor beta chains from one sample, sequenced in a study of identical twins. TCRdb re-called the 5' RACE reads through MiXCR, storing one row per CDR3 protein. Of some 710,000 distinct CDR3 sequences detected, around 5.7% appear once; the ten largest clones hold roughly 2%. The source material was naive T cells sorted from blood. The receptor source for this set is a man younger than 30 in good health.

This clonotype showed up many times. The chain recombines TRBV12-3 or TRBV12-4 with TRBJ2-1; weak D call: TRBD2 (6 bases). V lost 6 bases and J lost 12, with 15 bases in between. This CDR3 contains 12 residues. Written as DNA, the CDR3 is TGTGCCAGCAGGGACGGGACTGCGGGGCAGTTCTTC. It is translated as CASRDGTAGQFF.

This clonotype came up many times. The chain employs TRBV6-1 and TRBJ1-1; perhaps TRBD1 as D (5 bases). Trimming cost V 6 bases and J 4 bases, with 18 bases left between them. Looked up from germline, CDR1 is MNHNS and CDR2 is SASEGT. There are 15 residues in the CDR3. Written as DNA, the CDR3 is TGTGCCAGCAGAGCCGGTGGGGCCCAGGGCACTGAAGCTTTCTTT. This encodes CASRAGGAQGTEAFF.

This clonotype appeared a few times. This chain uses TRBV20-1 with TRBJ2-1, with 9 bases matching TRBD2. CDR1 and CDR2 from the germline V gene are DFQATT and SNEGSKA (reference sequence). The junction had 7 bases not matched to a gene; V was cut back by 3 bases and J by 7 bases. The CDR3 is 14 residues long. The CDR3 here is CSARGREGWNEQFF. The CDR3 nucleotides read TGCAGTGCTAGGGGGCGGGAGGGCTGGAATGAGCAGTTCTTC.

This clonotype was picked up many times. This sequence joins TRBV7-2 and TRBJ2-3, with 8 positions matching TRBD2. With 5 bases clipped from V and 3 bases from J, the junction kept 10 bases outside the gene matches. The CDR3 covers 16 residues. The germline gives CDR1 SGHTA, CDR2 FQGNSA. CDR3 in amino acids: CASSPDPGLGTDTQYF. The DNA of the CDR3 is TGTGCCAGCAGCCCAGACCCGGGACTAGGGACAGATACGCAGTATTTT. The whole variable domain, remainder taken from reference TRBV7-2 and TRBJ2-3, is GAGVSQSPSNKVTEKGKDVELRCDPISGHTALYWYRQSLGQGLEFLIYFQGNSAPDKSGLPSDRFSAERTGGSVSTLTIQRTQQEDSAVYLCASSPDPGLGTDTQYFGPGTRLTVL.

Ten or more counts support this clonotype. The chain combines TRBV28 with TRBJ1-1; D might be TRBD1 (6 bases). This CDR3 has 14 residues. CDR1 is MDHEN and CDR2 is SYDVKM in the germline V gene. V gave up 8 bases and J gave up 0 bases, with 13 bases separating them. CDR3 nucleotides: TGTGCCAGCCGCTCCGGGACATTGAACACTGAAGCTTTCTTT. Translation gives CASRSGTLNTEAFF.

This clonotype has a count of ten or more. This rearrangement joins TRBV28 to TRBJ1-2; D is unresolved. Germline assignment: CDR1 MDHEN and CDR2 SYDVKM. V was cut by 5 bases and J by 5 bases, with 15 bases left in between. CDR3 length equals 14 residues. CDR3 nucleotides: TGTGCCAGCAGTACCATGACGGGCGAGTATGGCTACACCTTC. It yields the protein CASSTMTGEYGYTF.

This chain links TRBV9 with TRBJ2-7, with 7 positions matching TRBD2. Trimming cost V 0 bases and J 5 bases; bases outside gene matches: 11. Germline CDR1 and CDR2: SGDLS and YYNGEE. This CDR3 region has 16 residues. The CDR3, as DNA: TGTGCCAGCAGCGTAGATAACGGCGGGAGTTGGAACGAGCAGTACTTC. As protein: CASSVDNGGSWNEQYF.

Many counts were recorded for this clonotype. The chain uses TRBV20-1 and TRBJ2-1; D is uncertain. Trimming left V 3 bases short and J 1 base short, with 10 bases between. Germline CDR1 is DFQATT and CDR2 is SNEGSKA (reference sequence). The CDR3 length is 14 residues. CDR3: CSASVGVSYNEQFF. In DNA, the CDR3 is TGCAGTGCTAGTGTTGGGGTGTCCTACAATGAGCAGTTCTTC.

The table lists this clonotype with many counts. The V gene is TRBV16, the J gene TRBJ1-1; D is uncertain. The germline V and J ends were trimmed by 5 bases and 1 base, with 17 bases remaining between them. The CDR3 is 16 residues long. From germline, CDR1 is KGHSY and CDR2 FQNENV. CDR3 loop: CASSTNLGGANTEAFF. CDR3 DNA: TGTGCCAGCAGCACCAATCTGGGAGGAGCGAACACTGAAGCTTTCTTT.

This clonotype was recorded at least ten times. V and J are TRBV6-1 and TRBJ1-2; no firm D call. This CDR3 has 13 amino acids. Trimming removed 6 bases from V and 7 bases from J, with 15 bases in between. Germline assignment: CDR1 MNHNS and CDR2 SASEGT. The CDR3 region is CASSPDLESGYTF. The CDR3 coding sequence is TGTGCCAGCAGCCCCGACCTAGAGTCTGGCTACACCTTC.

This clonotype has ten or more counts. CDR3 protein: CSVDTGNLNTEAFF. CDR3 sequence (DNA): TGCAGCGTTGATACGGGCAACCTGAACACTGAAGCTTTCTTT. The V call is TRBV29-1, the J call TRBJ1-1, with D hard to call. The V end lost 3 bases, the J end lost 0 bases, and 11 bases lay between the germline ends. CDR3 length equals 14 residues. Germline V CDR1 and CDR2: SQVTM, ANQGSEA.

This clonotype has ten or more counts. CDR3 coding DNA: TGTGCCAGCAGCACTAGCGGGAGTAGTAGGTACGAGCAGTACGTC. Its protein is CASSTSGSSRYEQYV. The chain employs TRBV5-6 and TRBJ2-7; the match to TRBD2 covers 11 bases. Germline CDR1 is SGHDT and CDR2 is YYEEEE. CDR3 size: 15 residues. The J segment lost 4 bases and the V segment lost 4 bases, leaving 7 bases of the junction unmatched.

Ten or more counts support this clonotype. The V call is TRBV20-1, the J call TRBJ2-1; 8 bases line up with TRBD1. This CDR3 is 16 amino acids long. V lost 0 bases, J lost 4 bases, and 8 bases stayed unmatched. Germline CDR1 reads DFQATT; CDR2 reads SNEGSKA (reference sequence). The CDR3 nucleotides are TGCAGTGCTAGAGATGAGGGGACAGGACTTTACAATGAGCAGTTCTTC. Translating gives CSARDEGTGLYNEQFF.

The chain is built from TRBV6-1 and TRBJ2-1; 7 positions agree with TRBD1. The germline V gene encodes CDR1 MNHNS and CDR2 SASEGT. The CDR3 covers 15 residues. Trimming cost V 7 bases and J 3 bases; bases outside gene matches: 9. The CDR3 reads CASKSGTAVYNEQFF. CDR3 bases: TGTGCCAGCAAATCTGGGACAGCCGTCTACAATGAGCAGTTCTTC.

This clonotype has at least ten counts. The V and J genes are TRBV7-9 and TRBJ1-2; D gene ambiguous. There are 11 residues in the CDR3. Deletions cut 6 bases from V and 1 base from J, with 3 bases between. The V gene's germline CDR1 is SEHNR and CDR2 FQNEAQ (reference sequence). Here the CDR3 DNA reads TGTGCCAGCAGTCTTAACTATGGCTACACCTTC. Amino acid sequence: CASSLNYGYTF.